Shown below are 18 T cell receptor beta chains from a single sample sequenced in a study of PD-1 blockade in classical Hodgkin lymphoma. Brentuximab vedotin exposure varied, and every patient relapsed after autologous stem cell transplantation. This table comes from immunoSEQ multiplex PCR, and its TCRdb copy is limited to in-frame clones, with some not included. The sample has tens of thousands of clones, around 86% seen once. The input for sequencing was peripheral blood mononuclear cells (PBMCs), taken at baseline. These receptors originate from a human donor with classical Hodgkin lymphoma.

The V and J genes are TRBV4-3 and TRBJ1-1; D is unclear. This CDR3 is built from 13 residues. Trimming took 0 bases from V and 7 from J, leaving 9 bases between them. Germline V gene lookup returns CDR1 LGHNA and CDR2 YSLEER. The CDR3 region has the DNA TGCGCCAGCAGCCAAGATAGGGCCAGTGAAGCTTTCTTT. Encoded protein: CASSQDRASEAFF.

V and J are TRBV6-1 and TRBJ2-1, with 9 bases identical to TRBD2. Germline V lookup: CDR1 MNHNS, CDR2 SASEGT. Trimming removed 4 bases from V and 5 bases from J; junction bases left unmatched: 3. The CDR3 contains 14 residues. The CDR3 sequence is CASSVTSGNNEQFF. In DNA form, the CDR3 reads TGTGCCAGCAGTGTGACTAGCGGAAACAATGAGCAGTTCTTC.

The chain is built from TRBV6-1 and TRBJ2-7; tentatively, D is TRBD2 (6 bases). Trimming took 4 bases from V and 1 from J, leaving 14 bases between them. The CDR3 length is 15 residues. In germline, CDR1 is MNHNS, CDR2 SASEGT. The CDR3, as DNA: TGTGCCAGCAGTGGGTGGCAGGGACTTTCCTACGAGCAGTACTTC. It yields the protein CASSGWQGLSYEQYF.

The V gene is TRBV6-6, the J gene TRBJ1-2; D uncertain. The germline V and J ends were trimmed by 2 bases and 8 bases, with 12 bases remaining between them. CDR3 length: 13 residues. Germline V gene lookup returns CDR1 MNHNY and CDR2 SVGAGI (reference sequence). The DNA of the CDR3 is TGTGCCAGCAGTTACGATAAGGTATCGGGCTACACCTTC. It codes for CASSYDKVSGYTF.

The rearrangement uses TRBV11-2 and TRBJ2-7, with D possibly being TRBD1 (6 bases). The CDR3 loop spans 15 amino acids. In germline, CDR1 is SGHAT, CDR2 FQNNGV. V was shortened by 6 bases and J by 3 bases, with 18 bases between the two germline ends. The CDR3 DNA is TGTGCCAGCAGAACAATAAAGCAGGGGAGCTACGAGCAGTACTTC. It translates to CASRTIKQGSYEQYF.

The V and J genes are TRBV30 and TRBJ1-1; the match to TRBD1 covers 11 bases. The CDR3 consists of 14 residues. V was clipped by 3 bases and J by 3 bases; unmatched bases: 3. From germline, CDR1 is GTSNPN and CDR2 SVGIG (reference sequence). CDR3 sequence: CAWRGTGGHTEAFF. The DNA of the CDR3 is TGTGCCTGGAGGGGGACAGGGGGGCACACTGAAGCTTTCTTT.

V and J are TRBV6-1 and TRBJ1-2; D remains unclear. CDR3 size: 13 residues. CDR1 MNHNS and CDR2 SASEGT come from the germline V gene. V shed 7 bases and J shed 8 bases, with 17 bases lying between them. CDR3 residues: CASTTTAGRGYTF. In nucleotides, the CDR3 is TGTGCCAGCACCACAACAGCTGGGAGAGGCTACACCTTC.

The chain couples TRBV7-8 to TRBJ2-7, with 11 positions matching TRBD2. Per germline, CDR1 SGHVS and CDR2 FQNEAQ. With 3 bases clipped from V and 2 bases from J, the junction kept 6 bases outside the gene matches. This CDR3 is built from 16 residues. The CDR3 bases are TGTGCCAGCAGCTTTGGTGGGACTAGCGGAACCTACGAGCAGTACTTC. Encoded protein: CASSFGGTSGTYEQYF.

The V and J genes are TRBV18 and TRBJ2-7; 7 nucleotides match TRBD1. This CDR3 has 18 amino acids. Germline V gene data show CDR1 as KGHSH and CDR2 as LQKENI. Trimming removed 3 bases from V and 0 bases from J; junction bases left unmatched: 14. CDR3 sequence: CASSPPIAETGFSYEQYF. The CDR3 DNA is TGTGCCAGCTCACCCCCCATAGCCGAGACAGGGTTCTCCTACGAGCAGTACTTC.

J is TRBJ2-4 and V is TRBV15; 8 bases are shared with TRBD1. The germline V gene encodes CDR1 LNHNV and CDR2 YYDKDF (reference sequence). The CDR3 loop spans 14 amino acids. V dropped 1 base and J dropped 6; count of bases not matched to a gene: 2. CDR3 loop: CATSRGGQGNIQYF. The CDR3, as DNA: TGTGCCACCAGCAGAGGTGGACAGGGAAACATTCAGTACTTC.

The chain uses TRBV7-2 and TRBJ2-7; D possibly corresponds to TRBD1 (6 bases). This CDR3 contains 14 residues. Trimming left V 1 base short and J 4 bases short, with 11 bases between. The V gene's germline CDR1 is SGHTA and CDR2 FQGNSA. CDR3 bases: TGTGCCAGCAGCTTAGGGGGGCAGGGTTACGAGCAGTACTTC. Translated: CASSLGGQGYEQYF.

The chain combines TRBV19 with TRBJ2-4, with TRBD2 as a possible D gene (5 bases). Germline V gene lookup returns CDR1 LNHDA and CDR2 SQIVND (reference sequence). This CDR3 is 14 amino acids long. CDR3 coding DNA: TGTACCCTCCAACGCCGTCAGAGGGAAGTAGTTCAGTACTTC. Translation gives CTLQRRQREVVQYF.

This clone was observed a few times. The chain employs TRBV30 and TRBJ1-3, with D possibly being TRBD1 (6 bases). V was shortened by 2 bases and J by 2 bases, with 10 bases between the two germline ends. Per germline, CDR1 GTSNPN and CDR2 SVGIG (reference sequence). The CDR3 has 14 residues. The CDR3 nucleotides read TGTGCCTGGAGTTCCACAGGGCCTGGAAACACCATATATTTT. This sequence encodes CAWSSTGPGNTIYF.

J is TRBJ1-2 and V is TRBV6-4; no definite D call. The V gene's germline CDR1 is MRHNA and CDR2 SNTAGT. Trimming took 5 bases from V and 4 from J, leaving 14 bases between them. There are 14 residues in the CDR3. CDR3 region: CASSPDPSPYGYTF. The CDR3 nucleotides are TGTGCCAGCAGTCCGGACCCGTCCCCCTATGGCTACACCTTC.

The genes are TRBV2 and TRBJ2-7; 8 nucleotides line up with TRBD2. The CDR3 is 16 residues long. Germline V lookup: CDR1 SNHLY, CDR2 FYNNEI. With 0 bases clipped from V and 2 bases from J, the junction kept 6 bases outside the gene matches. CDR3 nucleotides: TGTGCCAGCAGTGAAGCGCTTACTAGCGGAACCTACGAGCAGTACTTC. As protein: CASSEALTSGTYEQYF. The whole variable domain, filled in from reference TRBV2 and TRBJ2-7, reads EPEVTQTPSHQVTQMGQEVILRCVPISNHLYFYWYRQILGQKVEFLVSFYNNEISEKSEIFDDQFSVERPDGSNFTLKIRSTKLEDSAMYFCASSEALTSGTYEQYFGPGTRLTVT.

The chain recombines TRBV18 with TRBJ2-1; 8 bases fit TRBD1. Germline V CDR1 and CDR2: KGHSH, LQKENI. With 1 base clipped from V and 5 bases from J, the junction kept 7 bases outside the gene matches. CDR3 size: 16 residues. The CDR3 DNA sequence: TGTGCCAGCTCACCACGTGCGTGGACAGGGAACAATGAGCAGTTCTTC. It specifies CASSPRAWTGNNEQFF.

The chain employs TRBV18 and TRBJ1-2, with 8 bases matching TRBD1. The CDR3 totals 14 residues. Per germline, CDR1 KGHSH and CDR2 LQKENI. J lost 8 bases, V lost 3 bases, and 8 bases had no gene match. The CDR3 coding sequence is TGTGCCAGCTCACCCTCGGACAGGGCTACGGGCTACACCTTC. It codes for CASSPSDRATGYTF.

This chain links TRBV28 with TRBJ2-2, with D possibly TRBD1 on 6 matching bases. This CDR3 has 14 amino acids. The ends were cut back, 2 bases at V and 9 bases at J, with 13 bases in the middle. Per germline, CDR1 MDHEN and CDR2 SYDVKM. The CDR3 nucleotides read TGTGCCAGCAGTTTACCACAGGGAATCCGGGAGCTGTTTTTT. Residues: CASSLPQGIRELFF.